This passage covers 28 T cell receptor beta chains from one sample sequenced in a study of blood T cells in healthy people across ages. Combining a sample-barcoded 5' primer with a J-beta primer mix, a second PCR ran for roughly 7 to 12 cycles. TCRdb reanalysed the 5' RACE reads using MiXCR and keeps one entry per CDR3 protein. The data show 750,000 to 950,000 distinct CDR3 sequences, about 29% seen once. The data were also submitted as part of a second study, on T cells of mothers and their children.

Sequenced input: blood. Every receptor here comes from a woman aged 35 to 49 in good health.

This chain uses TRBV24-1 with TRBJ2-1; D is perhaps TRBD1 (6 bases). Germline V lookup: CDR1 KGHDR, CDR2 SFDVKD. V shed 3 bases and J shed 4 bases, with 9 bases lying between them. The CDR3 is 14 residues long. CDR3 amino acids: CATSDPDRYNEQFF. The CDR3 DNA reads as TGTGCCACCAGTGATCCGGACAGATACAATGAGCAGTTCTTC.

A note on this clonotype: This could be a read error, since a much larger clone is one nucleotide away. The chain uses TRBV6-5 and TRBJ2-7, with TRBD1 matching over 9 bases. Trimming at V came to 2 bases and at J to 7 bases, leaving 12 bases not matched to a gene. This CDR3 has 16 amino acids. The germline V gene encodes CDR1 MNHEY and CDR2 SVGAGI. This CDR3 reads CASSYTGTGTYNEQYF. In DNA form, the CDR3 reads TGTGCCAGCAGTTACACCGGGACAGGGACTTACAATGAGCAGTACTTC.

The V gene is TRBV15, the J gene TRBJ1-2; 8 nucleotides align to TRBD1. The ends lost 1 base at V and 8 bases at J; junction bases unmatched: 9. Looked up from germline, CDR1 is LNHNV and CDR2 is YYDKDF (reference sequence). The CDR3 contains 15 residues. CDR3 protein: CATSRGGGQGQGYTF. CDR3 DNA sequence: TGTGCCACCAGCAGAGGAGGTGGACAGGGACAGGGCTACACCTTC. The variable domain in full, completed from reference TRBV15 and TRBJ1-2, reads DAMVIQNPRYQVTQFGKPVTLSCSQTLNHNVMYWYQQKSSQAPKLLFHYYDKDFNNEADTPDNFQSRRPNTSFCFLDIRSPGLGDTAMYLCATSRGGGQGQGYTFGSGTRLTVV.

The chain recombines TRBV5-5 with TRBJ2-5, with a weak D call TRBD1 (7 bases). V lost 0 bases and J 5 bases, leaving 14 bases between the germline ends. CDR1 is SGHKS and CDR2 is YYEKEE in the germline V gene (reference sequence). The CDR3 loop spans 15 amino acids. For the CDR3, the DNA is TGTGCCAGCAGCTTGGAGCCAGGGGGGTGGGAGACCCAGTACTTC. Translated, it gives CASSLEPGGWETQYF. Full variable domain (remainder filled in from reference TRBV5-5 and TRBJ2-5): DAGVTQSPTHLIKTRGQQVTLRCSPISGHKSVSWYQQVLGQGPQFIFQYYEKEERGRGNFPDRFSARQFPNYSSELNVNALLLGDSALYLCASSLEPGGWETQYFGPGTRLLVL.

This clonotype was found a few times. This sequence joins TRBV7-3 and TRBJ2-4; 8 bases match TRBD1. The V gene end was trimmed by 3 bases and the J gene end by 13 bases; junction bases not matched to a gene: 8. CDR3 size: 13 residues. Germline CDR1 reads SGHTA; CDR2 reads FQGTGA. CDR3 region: CASSFTGGREQYF. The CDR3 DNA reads TGTGCCAGCAGCTTTACAGGGGGAAGGGAGCAGTACTTC.

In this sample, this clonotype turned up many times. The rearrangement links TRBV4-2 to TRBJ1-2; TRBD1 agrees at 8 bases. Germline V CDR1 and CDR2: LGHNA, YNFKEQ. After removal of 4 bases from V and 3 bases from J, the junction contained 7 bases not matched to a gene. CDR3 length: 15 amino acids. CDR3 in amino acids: CASSPYRGADYGYTF. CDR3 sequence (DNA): TGTGCCAGCAGCCCCTACAGGGGGGCAGACTATGGCTACACCTTC.

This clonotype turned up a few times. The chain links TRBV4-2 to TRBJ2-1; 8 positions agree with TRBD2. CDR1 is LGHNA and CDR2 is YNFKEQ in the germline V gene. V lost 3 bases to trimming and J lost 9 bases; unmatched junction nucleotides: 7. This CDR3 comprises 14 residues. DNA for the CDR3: TGTGCCAGCAGCCAGCCGGGACTAGTGGCTGAGCAGTTCTTC. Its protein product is CASSQPGLVAEQFF.

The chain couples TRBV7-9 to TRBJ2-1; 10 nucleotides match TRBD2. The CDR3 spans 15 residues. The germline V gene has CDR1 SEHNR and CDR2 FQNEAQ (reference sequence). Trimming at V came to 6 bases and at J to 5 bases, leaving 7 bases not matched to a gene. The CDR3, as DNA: TGTGCCAGCAGAGTAGCGGGGGGCCCCAACAATGAGCAGTTCTTC. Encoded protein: CASRVAGGPNNEQFF.

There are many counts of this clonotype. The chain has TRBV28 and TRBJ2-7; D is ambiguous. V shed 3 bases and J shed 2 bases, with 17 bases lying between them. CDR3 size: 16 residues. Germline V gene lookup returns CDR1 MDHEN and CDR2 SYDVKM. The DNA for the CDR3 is TGTGCCAGCAGTTTCCTTACCCTCCTGGGCACCTACGAGCAGTACTTC. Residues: CASSFLTLLGTYEQYF. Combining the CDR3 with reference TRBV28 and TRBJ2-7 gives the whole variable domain DVKVTQSSRYLVKRTGEKVFLECVQDMDHENMFWYRQDPGLGLRLIYFSYDVKMKEKGDIPEGYSVSREKKERFSLILESASTNQTSMYLCASSFLTLLGTYEQYFGPGTRLTVT.

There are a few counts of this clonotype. The DNA of the CDR3 is TGCGCCAGCAGCTTGGGGCAGGGGTGGAATCAGCCCCAGCATTTT. It specifies CASSLGQGWNQPQHF. V and J are TRBV5-1 and TRBJ1-5; tentative D call: TRBD1 (6 bases). V dropped 0 bases and J dropped 4 bases, with 11 bases sitting between them. The germline CDR1 and CDR2 sequences are SGHRS and YFSETQ. The CDR3 runs 15 residues.

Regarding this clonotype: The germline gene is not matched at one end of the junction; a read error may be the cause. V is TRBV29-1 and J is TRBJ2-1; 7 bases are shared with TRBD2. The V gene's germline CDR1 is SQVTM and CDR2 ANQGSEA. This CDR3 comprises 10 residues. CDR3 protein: CSAMGGGSIF. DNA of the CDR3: TGCAGCGCGATGGGGGGGGGTAGTATCTTC.

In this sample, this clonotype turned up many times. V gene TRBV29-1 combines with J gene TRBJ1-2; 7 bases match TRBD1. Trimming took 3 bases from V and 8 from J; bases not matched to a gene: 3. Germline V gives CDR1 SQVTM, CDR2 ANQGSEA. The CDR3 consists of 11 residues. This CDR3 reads CSVEEGAGYTF. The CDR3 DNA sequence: TGCAGCGTTGAGGAGGGGGCCGGCTACACCTTC.

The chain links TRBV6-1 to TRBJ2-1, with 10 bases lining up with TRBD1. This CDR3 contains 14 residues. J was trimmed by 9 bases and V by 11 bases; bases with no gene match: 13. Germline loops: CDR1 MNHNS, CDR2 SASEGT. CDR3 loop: CAGTGDRGNREQFF. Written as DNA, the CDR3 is TGTGCCGGCACCGGGGACAGGGGAAATCGTGAGCAGTTCTTC.

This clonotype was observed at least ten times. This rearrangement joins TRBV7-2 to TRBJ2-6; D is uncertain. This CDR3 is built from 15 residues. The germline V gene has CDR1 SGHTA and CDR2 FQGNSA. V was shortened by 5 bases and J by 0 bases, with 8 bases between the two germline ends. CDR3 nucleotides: TGTGCCAGCAGCCCCCGTAACTCTGGGGCCAACGTCCTGACTTTC. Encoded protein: CASSPRNSGANVLTF. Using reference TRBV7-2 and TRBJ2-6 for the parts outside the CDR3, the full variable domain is GAGVSQSPSNKVTEKGKDVELRCDPISGHTALYWYRQSLGQGLEFLIYFQGNSAPDKSGLPSDRFSAERTGGSVSTLTIQRTQQEDSAVYLCASSPRNSGANVLTFGAGSRLTVL.

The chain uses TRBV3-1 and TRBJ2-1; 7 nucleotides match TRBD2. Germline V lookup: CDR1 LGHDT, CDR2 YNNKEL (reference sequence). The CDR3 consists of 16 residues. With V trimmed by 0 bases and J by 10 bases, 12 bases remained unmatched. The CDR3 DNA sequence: TGTGCCAGCAGCCAAGATGGGAGGGGAGGGTTCGGGGAGCAGTTCTTC. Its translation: CASSQDGRGGFGEQFF.

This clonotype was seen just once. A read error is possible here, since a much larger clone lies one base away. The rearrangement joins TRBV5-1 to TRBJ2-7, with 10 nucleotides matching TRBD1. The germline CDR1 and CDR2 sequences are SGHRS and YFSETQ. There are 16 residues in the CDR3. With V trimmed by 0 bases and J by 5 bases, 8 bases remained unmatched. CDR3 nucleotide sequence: TGCGCCAGCAGCTTGGCCTCCGGGACAGGGGCCGACGAGCAGTACTTC. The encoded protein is CASSLASGTGADEQYF.

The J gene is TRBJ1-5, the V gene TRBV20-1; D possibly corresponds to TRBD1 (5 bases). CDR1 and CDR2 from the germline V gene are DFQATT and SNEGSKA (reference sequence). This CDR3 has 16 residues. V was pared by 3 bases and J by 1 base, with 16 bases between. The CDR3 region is CSARDNRRRSNQPQHF. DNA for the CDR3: TGCAGTGCTAGGGATAACAGGAGGAGGAGCAATCAGCCCCAGCATTTT.

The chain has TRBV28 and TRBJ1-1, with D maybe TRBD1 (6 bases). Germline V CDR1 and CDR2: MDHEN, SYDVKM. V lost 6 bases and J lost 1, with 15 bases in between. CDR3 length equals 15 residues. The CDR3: CASSAFSTGNTEAFF. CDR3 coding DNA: TGTGCCAGCAGCGCTTTTTCGACAGGGAACACTGAAGCTTTCTTT.

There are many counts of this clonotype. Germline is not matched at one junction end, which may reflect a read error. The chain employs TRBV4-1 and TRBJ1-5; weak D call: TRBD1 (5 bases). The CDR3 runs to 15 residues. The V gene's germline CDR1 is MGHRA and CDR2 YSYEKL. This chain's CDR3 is CASRQGDRNNQPQHF. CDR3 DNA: TGCGCCAGCAGACAAGGGGACCGAAACAATCAGCCCCAGCATTTT.

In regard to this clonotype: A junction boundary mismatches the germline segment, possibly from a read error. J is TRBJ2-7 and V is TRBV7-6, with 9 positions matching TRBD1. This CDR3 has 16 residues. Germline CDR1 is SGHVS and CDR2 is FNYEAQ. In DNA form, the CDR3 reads TGCGCCAGCAGCCCGGGACAGGGACTTACCTACAATGAGCAGTACTTC. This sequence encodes CASSPGQGLTYNEQYF.

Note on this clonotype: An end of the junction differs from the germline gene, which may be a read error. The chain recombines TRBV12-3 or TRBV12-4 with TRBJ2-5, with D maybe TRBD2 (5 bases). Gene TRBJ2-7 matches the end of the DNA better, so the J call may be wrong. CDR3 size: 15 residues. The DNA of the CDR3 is TGTGTCAGCACCCCTTCCGGGATGGCTGACTACGAGCAGTACTTC. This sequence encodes CVSTPSGMADYEQYF.

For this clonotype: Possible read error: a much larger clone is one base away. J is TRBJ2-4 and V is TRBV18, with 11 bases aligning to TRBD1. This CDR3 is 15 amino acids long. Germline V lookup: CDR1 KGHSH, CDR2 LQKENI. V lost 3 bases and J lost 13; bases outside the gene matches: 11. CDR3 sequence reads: CASSPRTGGTNEQYF. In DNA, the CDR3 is TGTGCCAGCTCACCTAGGACAGGGGGCACGAATGAGCAGTACTTC.

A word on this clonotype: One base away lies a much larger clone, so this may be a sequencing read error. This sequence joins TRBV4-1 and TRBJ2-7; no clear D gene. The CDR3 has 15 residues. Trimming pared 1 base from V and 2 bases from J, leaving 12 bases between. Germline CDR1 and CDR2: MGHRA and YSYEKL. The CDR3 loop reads CASSQVPGTTYEQYF. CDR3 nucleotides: TGCGCCAGCAGCCAAGTCCCTGGCACGACCTACGAGCAGTACTTC.

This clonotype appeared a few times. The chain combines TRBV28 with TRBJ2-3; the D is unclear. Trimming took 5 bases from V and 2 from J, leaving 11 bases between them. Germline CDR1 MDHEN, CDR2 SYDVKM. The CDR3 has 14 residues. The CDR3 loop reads CASSGRHYTDTQYF. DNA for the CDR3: TGTGCCAGCAGTGGCCGACACTACACAGATACGCAGTATTTT.

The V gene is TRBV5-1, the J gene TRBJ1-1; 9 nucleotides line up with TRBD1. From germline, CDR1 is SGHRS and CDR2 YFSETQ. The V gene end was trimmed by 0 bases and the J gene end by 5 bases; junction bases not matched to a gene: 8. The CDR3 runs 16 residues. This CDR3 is CASSLVGGQGGTEAFF. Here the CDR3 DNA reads TGCGCCAGCAGCTTGGTCGGGGGACAGGGAGGGACTGAAGCTTTCTTT.

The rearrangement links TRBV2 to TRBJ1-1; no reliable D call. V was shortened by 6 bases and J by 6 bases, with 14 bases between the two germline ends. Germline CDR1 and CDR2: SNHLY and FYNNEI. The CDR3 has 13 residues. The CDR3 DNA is TGTGCCAGCAGACTGGTGGGGTCGGCTGAAGCTTTCTTT. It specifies CASRLVGSAEAFF. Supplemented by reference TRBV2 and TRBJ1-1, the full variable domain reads EPEVTQTPSHQVTQMGQEVILRCVPISNHLYFYWYRQILGQKVEFLVSFYNNEISEKSEIFDDQFSVERPDGSNFTLKIRSTKLEDSAMYFCASRLVGSAEAFFGQGTRLTVV.

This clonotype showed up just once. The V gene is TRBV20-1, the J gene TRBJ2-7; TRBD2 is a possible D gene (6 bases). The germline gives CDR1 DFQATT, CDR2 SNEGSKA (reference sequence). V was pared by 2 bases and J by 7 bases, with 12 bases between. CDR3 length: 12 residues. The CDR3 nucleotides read TGCAGTGCTAGACAAGCGGGTTCTGAGCAGTACTTC. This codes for CSARQAGSEQYF.

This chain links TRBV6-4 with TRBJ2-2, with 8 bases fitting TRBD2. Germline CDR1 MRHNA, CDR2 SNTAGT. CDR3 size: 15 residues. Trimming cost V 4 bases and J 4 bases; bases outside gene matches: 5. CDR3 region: CASSVSGGSTGELFF. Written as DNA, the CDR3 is TGTGCCAGCAGTGTAAGCGGGGGTAGCACCGGGGAGCTGTTTTTT.